Described below is a single TCR beta chain sequence and its context. The specificity of this receptor is unknown. No much larger clone exists at a distance of one base, and base qualities are not known. The CDR3 runs 16 amino acids, cysteine and phenylalanine included. Only CDR3 DNA remains: 48 bases, in frame from the first base. CDR1 and CDR2, per the germline V gene, are MNHEY and SVGAGI. Trimming accounts for 5 bases at V and 1 base at J, while the number of junction bases matched to no gene is 9. PBMCs were isolated by Ficoll-Paque density gradient centrifugation. Sequencing relied on an Illumina NovaSeq 6000. TCRalpha and TCRbeta cDNA libraries were built by 5'RACE with constant-segment primers, adding sample barcodes and unique molecular identifiers. Trizol reagent was used to extract RNA from every sample. Libraries were amplified in two PCR steps, with a second sample barcode and Illumina TruSeq adapters added in the second step. Sequencing of libraries was performed on an Illumina NovaSeq with 2 x 150 bp paired-end reads. On the authors' methods: The reads were demultiplexed and collapsed into UMI-guided consensus sequences using migec v1.2.7. With mixcr v2.1.11, UMI consensuses were aligned to TRA and TRB V and J templates and assembled into clonotypes. A clonotype was counted as expanded or contracted only when both edgeR and NoisET called the clonotype significant, with the noise models trained on biological replicates. edgeR calls used a false discovery rate-adjusted p below 0.01 and a log2 fold-change threshold of 1. As an exploratory analysis of dynamics, max-normalized trajectories of the 1000 most abundant clonotypes were examined by PCA with hierarchical clustering. The CD4 or CD8 phenotype of responding clones was assigned using the separately sequenced CD4+ and CD8+ repertoires. TCRdb redid the processing of the public reads, applying fastp at Q25 and MiXCR, and retained in-frame beta chains. Rows with one shared CDR3 protein collapse into an entry with the most common genes and DNA. The V and J calls follow TCRdb's processing rather than the paper's. The sample includes hundreds of thousands of distinct CDR3 sequences, with about 16% observed a single time. The ten largest make up around 20% of the sample.

These data come from a study of T-cell memory formation after mild COVID-19 (dated by TCRdb to the early 2020s). For the study in its entirety: TCR sequence clusters from the two donors were largely donor specific. In two donors, T-cell clones that expanded and contracted after mild COVID-19 were followed by sequencing TCRalpha and TCRbeta repertoires longitudinally. The cohort was made up of two young adult volunteers, one female and one male, who were previously healthy.

Beyond this particular receptor, the publication reports: Some responding clones were found in pre-infection memory, which suggests that pre-existing cross-reactive memory T cells took part in the SARS-CoV-2 response. Only a couple of mild cases were covered by the study, and larger cohorts that include severe cases with pre-infection samples were considered necessary. Contracting CD4+ clones were found mainly in CM and EM memory subsets, while CD8+ clones were enriched in EMRA. SARS-CoV-2 specificity of the second-wave clones peaking on day 37 was not confirmed. From day 15 to 85, contracting clones showed balanced CD4/CD8 phenotypes, whereas a second wave of clones that expanded from day 15 to 37 leaned towards CD4+.

This clonotype originated in a man younger than 35 who had mild COVID-19 (a few samples of this study predate the infection). The sample titles of this study are shuffled in the database, so cell type and time point are left out; the donor was told from shared clones. Sequenced sample: PBMCs or a T cell subset sorted from them (not recorded which). The rearrangement combines TRBV6-5 with TRBJ2-5; 8 of the junction bases match TRBD2. The CDR3 protein sequence reads: CASSALGRGGQETQYF. The DNA sequence reads TGTGCCAGCAGTGCCCTAGGACGGGGGGGCCAAGAGACCCAGTACTTC.